The clone carrying this T cell receptor (beta chain) was observed a handful of times. Antigen unknown. This CDR3 region has 14 residues. Germline CDR1 SGHTA, CDR2 FQGTGA. Trimming took 4 bases from V and 5 from J, leaving 14 bases between them. These data originate in a study of CD8 T cells in ankylosing spondylitis. Study observations and caveats: A motif in TCR beta, a set of about 8 highly homologous variants, appeared characteristic of ankylosing spondylitis blood. As reported, disease-linked clones showed significant enrichment in matched ankylosing spondylitis synovial fluid.

TCRdb itself ran the 5' RACE reads through MiXCR, one entry per CDR3 protein. The data hold roughly 150,000 distinct CDR3 sequences, with under 35% observed a single time. The genes are TRBV7-3 and TRBJ2-5; D gene uncertain. The TCR comes from a male donor with ankylosing spondylitis. The material sequenced was synovial fluid, either unsorted or a sorted T cell fraction (not recorded which). CDR3 nucleotide sequence: TGTGCCAGCAGCTGTCCAAGCTGCTGGGAGACCCAGTACTTC. The encoded protein is CASSCPSCWETQYF. Combining the CDR3 with reference TRBV7-3 and TRBJ2-5 gives the whole variable domain GAGVSQTPSNKVTEKGKYVELRCDPISGHTALYWYRQSLGQGPEFLIYFQGTGAADDSGLPNDRFFAVRPEGSVSTLKIQRTERGDSAVYLCASSCPSCWETQYFGPGTRLLVL.